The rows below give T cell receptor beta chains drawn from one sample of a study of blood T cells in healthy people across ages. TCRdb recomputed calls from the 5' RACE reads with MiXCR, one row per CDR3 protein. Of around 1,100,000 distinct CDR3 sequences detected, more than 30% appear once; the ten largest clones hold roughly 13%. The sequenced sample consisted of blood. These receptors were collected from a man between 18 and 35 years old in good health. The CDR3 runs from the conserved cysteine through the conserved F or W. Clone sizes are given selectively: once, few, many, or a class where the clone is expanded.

CDR3 protein: CSASLDNNQPQHF
clone size: .
V gene: TRBV20-1

CDR3 protein: CASSQGYLGVADNEQFF
clone size: .
V gene: TRBV4-2

CDR3 protein: CASSVWAASGYNEQFF
clone size: .
V gene: TRBV9

CDR3 protein: CSASIHEGSNYGYTF
clone size: once
V gene: TRBV20-1

CDR3 protein: CASSRGRGSEAFF
clone size: .
V gene: TRBV28

CDR3 protein: CASSLYDPGNTIYF
clone size: .
V gene: TRBV7-2

CDR3 protein: CASSPRQEVAKNIQYF
clone size: few
V gene: TRBV18

CDR3 protein: CSGQNTEAFF
clone size: .
V gene: TRBV29-1

CDR3 protein: CASSELTGGAYPYNEQYF
clone size: .
V gene: TRBV6-1

CDR3 protein: CASSQPKDYEQFF
clone size: .
V gene: TRBV4-2

CDR3 protein: CASSQENFYGGYTF
clone size: .
V gene: TRBV4-3

CDR3 protein: CATSDRLADDTDTQYF
clone size: few
V gene: TRBV24-1

CDR3 protein: CSARDGPGGSYEQYF
clone size: many
V gene: TRBV20-1

CDR3 protein: CASSPLGGVTEAFF
clone size: .
V gene: TRBV4-2

CDR3 protein: CASSVTGGPNQPQHF
clone size: .
V gene: TRBV27

CDR3 protein: CASSSLAWDNEQYF
clone size: .
V gene: TRBV4-3